The clone carrying this T cell receptor (beta chain) was observed at least ten times. What it binds is not known. TCRdb re-called the reads with MiXCR, one entry per CDR3 protein. Here the sample spans hundreds of thousands of distinct CDR3 sequences, around 10% being singletons. This sample is part of a study of T cell repertoires in cytomegalovirus infection. Study information: Public TCR beta signatures marked donors with CMV infection and the matching HLA.

Study-wide points: CMV-specific TCR beta clonotypes restricted by HLA-C dominated the ex vivo response.

This CDR3 has 14 residues. Germline values: CDR1 LNHDA, CDR2 SQIVND (reference sequence). V was trimmed by 5 bases and J by 4 bases, leaving 14 bases between them. The chain links TRBV19 to TRBJ1-2, with a tentative D call TRBD1 (5 bases). Sequenced material: PBMCs. The TCR originated in a human donor in good health (CMV status not recorded). Some clones in this sample may be carry-over from other donors' samples. The CDR3 bases are TGTGCCAGTAGTCTCCCCCCGGGGCTCTATGGCTACACCTTC. This translates into CASSLPPGLYGYTF.